The entry that follows covers one T cell receptor beta chain sequence. The data belong to a study of blood T cells in healthy people across ages. Germline loops: CDR1 MGHRA, CDR2 YSYEKL. The CDR3 is 15 residues long. V lost 2 bases and J 2 bases, leaving 12 bases between the germline ends. With a J-beta primer mix and a sample-barcoded 5' primer, a second PCR ran roughly 6 to 12 cycles. Each TCR beta cDNA got a 12-nucleotide random molecular identifier. MiXCR, run by TCRdb on the 5' RACE reads, gives a single entry per CDR3 protein. The data hold fewer than 1,200,000 distinct CDR3 sequences, with about 23% observed a single time. These same records also appear under a second study, on T cells of mothers and their children. Per that paper: The authors detected no persistent microchimeric T cell clones.

Sequencing used blood. V is TRBV4-1 and J is TRBJ1-2; D not certain. The clonotype originates from a girl between 2 and 10 years old in good health. CDR3 protein: CASSQLLGGNYGYTF. CDR3 in DNA: TGCGCCAGCAGCCAATTATTGGGAGGGAACTATGGCTACACCTTC.